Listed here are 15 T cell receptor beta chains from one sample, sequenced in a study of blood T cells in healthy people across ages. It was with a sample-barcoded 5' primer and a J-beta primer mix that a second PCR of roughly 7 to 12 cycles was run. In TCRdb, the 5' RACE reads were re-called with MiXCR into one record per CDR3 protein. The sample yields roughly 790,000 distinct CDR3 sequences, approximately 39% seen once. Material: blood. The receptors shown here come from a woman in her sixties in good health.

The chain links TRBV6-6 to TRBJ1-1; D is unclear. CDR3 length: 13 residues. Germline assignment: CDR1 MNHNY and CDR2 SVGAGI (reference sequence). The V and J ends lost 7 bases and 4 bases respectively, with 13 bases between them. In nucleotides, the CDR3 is TGTGCCAGCAATACTGGGTCGGTCACTGAAGCTTTCTTT. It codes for CASNTGSVTEAFF.

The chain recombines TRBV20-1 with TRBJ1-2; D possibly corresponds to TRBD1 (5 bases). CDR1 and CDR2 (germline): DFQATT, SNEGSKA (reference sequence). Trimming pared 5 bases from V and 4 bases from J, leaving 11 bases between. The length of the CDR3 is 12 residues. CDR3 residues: CSAAGQVYGYTF. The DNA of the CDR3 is TGCAGTGCTGCTGGACAAGTCTATGGCTACACCTTC.

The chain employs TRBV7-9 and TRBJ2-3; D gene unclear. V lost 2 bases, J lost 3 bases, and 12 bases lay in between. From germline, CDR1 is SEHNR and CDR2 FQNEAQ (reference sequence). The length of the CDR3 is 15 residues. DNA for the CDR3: TGTGCCAGCAGCTTAAGTGCGAGACGGACAGATACGCAGTATTTT. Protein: CASSLSARRTDTQYF. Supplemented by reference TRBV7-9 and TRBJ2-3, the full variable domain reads DTGVSQNPRHKITKRGQNVTFRCDPISEHNRLYWYRQTLGQGPEFLTYFQNEAQLEKSRLLSDRFSAERPKGSFSTLEIQRTEQGDSAMYLCASSLSARRTDTQYFGPGTRLTVL.

The CDR3 DNA is TGTGCCAGCAGCCAAACTACTAGCGGACAAGAGACCCAGTACTTC. Translated: CASSQTTSGQETQYF. The chain employs TRBV28 and TRBJ2-5; 8 nucleotides line up with TRBD2. This CDR3 has 15 amino acids. V was clipped by 6 bases and J by 2 bases; unmatched bases: 8. Per germline, CDR1 MDHEN and CDR2 SYDVKM.

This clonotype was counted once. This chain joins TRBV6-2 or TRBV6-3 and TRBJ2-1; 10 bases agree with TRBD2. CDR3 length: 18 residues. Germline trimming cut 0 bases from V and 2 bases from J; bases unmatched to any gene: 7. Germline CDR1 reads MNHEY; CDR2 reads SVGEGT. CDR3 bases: TGTGCCAGCAGTTACTCGACTCTAGCGGGGGCCACCTACAATGAGCAGTTCTTC. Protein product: CASSYSTLAGATYNEQFF.

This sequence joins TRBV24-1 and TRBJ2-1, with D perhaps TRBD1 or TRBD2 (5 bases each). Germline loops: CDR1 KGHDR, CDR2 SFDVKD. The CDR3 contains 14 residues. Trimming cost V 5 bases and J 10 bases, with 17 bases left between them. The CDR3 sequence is CATSVGEPPYEQFF. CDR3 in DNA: TGTGCCACCAGTGTAGGGGAGCCCCCCTACGAGCAGTTCTTC.

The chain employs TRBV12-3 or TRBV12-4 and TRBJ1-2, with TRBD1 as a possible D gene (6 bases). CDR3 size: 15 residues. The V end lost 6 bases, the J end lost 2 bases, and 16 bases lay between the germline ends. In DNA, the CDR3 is TGTGCCAGCAGCCCTACGACAGGTTCCAACTATGGCTACACCTTC. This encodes CASSPTTGSNYGYTF.

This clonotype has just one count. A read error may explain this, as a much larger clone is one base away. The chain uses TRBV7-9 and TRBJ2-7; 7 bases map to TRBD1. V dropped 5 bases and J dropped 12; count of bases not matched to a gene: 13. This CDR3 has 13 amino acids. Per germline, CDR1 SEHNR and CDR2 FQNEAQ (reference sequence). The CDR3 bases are TGTGCCAGCAGCGAGACAGGGAAGGAGACCCGGTACTTC. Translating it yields CASSETGKETRYF. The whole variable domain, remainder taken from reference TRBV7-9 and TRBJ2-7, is DTGVSQNPRHKITKRGQNVTFRCDPISEHNRLYWYRQTLGQGPEFLTYFQNEAQLEKSRLLSDRFSAERPKGSFSTLEIQRTEQGDSAMYLCASSETGKETRYFGPGTRLTVT.

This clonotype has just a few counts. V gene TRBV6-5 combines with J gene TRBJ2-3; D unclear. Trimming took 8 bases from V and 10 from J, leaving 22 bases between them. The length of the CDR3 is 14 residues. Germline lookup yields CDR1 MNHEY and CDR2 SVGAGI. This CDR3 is CASPVYGVQGSQYF. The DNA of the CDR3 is TGTGCCAGCCCGGTTTATGGGGTTCAAGGGTCGCAGTATTTT.

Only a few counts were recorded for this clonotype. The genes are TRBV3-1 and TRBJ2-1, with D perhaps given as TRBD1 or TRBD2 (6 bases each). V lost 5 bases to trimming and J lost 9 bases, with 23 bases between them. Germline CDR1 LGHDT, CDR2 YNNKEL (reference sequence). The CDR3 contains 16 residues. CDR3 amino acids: CASSSGGGSKLSEQFF. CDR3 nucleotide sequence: TGTGCCAGCAGCTCAGGAGGGGGGTCAAAGCTCAGTGAGCAGTTCTTC.

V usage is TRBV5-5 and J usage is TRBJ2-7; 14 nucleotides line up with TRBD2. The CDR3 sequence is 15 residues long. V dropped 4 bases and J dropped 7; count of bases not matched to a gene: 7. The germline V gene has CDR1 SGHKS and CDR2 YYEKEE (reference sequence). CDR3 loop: CASSKGLAGVGEQYF. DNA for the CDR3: TGTGCCAGCAGCAAGGGACTAGCGGGAGTAGGGGAGCAGTACTTC.

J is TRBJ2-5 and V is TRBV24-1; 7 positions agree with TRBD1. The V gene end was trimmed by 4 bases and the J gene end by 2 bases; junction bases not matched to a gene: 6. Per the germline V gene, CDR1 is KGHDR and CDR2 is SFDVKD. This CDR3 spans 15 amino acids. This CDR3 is CATSDDGTAQETQYF. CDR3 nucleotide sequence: TGTGCCACCAGTGACGATGGGACAGCTCAAGAGACCCAGTACTTC.

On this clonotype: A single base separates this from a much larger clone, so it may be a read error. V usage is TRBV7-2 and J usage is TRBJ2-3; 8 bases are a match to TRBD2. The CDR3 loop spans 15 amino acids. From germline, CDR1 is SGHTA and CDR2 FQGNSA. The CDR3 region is CVSRPSLAATDTQYF. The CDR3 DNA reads TGTGTCAGCAGACCGTCACTAGCGGCCACAGATACGCAGTATTTT.

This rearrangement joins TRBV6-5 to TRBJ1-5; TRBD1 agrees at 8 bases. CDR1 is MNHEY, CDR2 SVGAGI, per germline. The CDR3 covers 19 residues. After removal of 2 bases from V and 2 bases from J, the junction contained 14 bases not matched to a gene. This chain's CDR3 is CASSYSGQGAIFGNQPQHF. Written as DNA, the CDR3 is TGTGCCAGCAGTTACAGCGGGCAGGGGGCAATCTTTGGCAATCAGCCCCAGCATTTT.

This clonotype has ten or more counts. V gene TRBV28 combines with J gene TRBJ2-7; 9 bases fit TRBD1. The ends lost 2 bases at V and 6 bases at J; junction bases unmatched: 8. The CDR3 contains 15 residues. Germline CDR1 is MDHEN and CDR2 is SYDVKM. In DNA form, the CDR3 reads TGTGCCAGCAGTTTACGAGGGACAGGGTTCGTCGAGCAGTACTTC. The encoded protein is CASSLRGTGFVEQYF.